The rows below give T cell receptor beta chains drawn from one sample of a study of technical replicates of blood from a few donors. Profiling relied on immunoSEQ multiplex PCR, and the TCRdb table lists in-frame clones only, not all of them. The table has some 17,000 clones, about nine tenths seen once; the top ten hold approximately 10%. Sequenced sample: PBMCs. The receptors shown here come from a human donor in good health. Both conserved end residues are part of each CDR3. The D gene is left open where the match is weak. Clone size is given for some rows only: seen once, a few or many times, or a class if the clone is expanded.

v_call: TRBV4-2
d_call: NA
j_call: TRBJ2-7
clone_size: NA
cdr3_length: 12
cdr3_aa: CASSQDRREQYF
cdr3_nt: TGTGCCAGCAGCCAAGATCGGAGGGAGCAGTACTTC

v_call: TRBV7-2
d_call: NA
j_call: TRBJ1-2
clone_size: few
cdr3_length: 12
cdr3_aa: CASSSQGYGYTF
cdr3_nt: TGTGCCAGCAGCTCCCAGGGTTATGGCTACACCTTC

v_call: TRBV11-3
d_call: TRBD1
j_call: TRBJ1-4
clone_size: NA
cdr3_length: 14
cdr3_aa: CASLTAGTEEKLFF
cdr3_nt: TGTGCCAGCCTGACGGCCGGGACAGAGGAAAAACTGTTTTTT

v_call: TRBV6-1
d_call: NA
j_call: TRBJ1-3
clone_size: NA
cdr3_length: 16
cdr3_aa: CASSELLDKSGNTIYF
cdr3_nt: TGTGCCAGCAGTGAACTACTGGACAAGTCTGGAAACACCATATATTTT

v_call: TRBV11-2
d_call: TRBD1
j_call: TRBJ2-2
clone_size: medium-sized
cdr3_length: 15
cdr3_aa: CASSVSTGDNGELFF
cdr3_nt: TGTGCCAGCAGCGTCTCGACAGGGGACAACGGGGAGCTGTTTTTT

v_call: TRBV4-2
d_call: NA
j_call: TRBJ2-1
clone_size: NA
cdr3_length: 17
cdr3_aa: CASSQDGLRQVNFEQFF
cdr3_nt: TGTGCCAGCAGCCAAGATGGTTTACGACAGGTTAATTTTGAGCAGTTCTTC

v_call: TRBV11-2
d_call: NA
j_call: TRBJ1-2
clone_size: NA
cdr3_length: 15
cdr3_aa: CASSLDWGAQDGYTF
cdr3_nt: TGTGCCAGCAGCTTAGATTGGGGAGCCCAGGATGGCTACACCTTC

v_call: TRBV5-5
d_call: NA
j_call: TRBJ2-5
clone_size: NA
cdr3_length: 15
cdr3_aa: CASSLFVQTQETQYF
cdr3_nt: TGTGCCAGCAGCTTGTTCGTACAGACCCAAGAGACCCAGTACTTC

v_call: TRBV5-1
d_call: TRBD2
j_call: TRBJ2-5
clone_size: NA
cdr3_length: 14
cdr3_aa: CASSPQSGEGTQYF
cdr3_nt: TGCGCCAGCAGCCCACAGTCGGGGGAGGGGACCCAGTACTTC

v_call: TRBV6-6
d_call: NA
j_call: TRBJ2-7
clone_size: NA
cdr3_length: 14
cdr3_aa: CASSYKGDTYEQYF
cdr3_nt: TGTGCCAGCAGTTATAAGGGGGACACCTACGAGCAGTACTTC

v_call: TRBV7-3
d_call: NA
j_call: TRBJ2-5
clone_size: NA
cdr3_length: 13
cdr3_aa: CASSAGPAQAQYF
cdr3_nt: TGTGCCAGCAGCGCGGGCCCAGCTCAGGCCCAGTACTTC

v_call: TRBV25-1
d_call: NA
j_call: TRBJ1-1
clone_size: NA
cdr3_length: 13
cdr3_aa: CASSAGVNTEAFF
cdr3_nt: TGTGCCAGCAGTGCGGGGGTGAACACTGAAGCTTTCTTT

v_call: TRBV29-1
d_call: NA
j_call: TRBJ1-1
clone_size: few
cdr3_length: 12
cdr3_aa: CSAQGPGTEAFF
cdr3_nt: TGCAGCGCACAGGGACCAGGGACTGAAGCTTTCTTT

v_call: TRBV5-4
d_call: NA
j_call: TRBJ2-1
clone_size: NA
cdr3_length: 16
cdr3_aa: CASSLGGVSSYNEQFF
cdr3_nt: TGTGCCAGCAGCTTGGGCGGAGTCTCCTCGTACAATGAGCAGTTCTTC

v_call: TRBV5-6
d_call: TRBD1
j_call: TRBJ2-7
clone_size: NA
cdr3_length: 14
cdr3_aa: CASSIPGQGQEQYF
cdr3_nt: TGTGCCAGCAGCATCCCGGGACAGGGGCAAGAGCAGTACTTC

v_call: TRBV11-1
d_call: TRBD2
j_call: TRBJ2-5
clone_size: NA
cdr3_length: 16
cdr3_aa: CASSGGGGGRHETQYF
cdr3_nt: TGTGCCAGCAGCGGAGGCGGCGGGGGGAGGCATGAGACCCAGTACTTC

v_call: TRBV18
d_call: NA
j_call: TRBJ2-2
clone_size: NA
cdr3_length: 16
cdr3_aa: CASSPFSARNTGELFF
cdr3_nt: TGTGCCAGCTCACCATTCAGCGCGAGGAACACCGGGGAGCTGTTTTTT

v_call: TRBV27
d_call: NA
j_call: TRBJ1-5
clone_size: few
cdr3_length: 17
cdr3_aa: CASSFLPTGESNQPQHF
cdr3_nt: TGTGCCAGCAGTTTCCTTCCGACAGGCGAGAGCAATCAGCCCCAGCATTTT

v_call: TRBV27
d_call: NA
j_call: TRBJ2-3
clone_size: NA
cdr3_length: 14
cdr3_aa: CASAPLLVTDTQYF
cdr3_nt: TGTGCCAGCGCCCCCCTACTAGTAACAGATACGCAGTATTTT

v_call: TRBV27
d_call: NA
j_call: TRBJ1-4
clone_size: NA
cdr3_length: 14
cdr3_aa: CASSLGAQNEKLFF
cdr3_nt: TGTGCCAGCAGTTTGGGGGCGCAGAATGAAAAACTGTTTTTT

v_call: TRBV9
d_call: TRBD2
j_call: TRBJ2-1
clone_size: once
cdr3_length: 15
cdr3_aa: CASSATSGRGNEQFF
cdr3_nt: TGTGCCAGCAGCGCGACTAGCGGGAGAGGGAATGAGCAGTTCTTC

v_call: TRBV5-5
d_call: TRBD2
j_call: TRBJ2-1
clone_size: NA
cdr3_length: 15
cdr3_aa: CASNSGLAEYNEQFF
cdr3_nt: TGTGCCAGCAACTCAGGGCTAGCGGAGTACAATGAGCAGTTCTTC

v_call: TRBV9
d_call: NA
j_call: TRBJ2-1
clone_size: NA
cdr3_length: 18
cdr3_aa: CASSIQVRVGSSYNEQFF
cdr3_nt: TGTGCCAGCAGCATACAGGTCCGAGTGGGCAGCTCCTACAATGAGCAGTTCTTC

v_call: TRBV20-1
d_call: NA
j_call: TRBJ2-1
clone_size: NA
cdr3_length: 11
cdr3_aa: CSAGPLNEQFF
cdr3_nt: TGCAGTGCGGGGCCGCTCAATGAGCAGTTCTTC

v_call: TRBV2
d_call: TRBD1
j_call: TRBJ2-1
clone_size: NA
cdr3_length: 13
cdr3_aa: CASSDRGVGEQFF
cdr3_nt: TGTGCCAGCAGCGACAGGGGAGTGGGTGAGCAGTTCTTC